The rows below give T cell receptor beta chains drawn from one sample of a study of blood T cell repertoires in COVID-19. Repertoires were generated with immunoSEQ multiplex PCR, while TCRdb's copy carries only in-frame clones and drops some. The repertoire includes around 300,000 clones, 80% to 90% of them detected once, and over 2% sits in the top ten. The sample taken for sequencing was PBMCs or T cells enriched from blood (not recorded which). These receptor sequences come from a woman aged 18-29 years who had recovered from COVID-19. The CDR3 runs from the conserved cysteine through the conserved F or W. The D gene is left open where the match is weak. A clone size is listed for some rows: how often the clone was seen (once, few, many), or a class if it is expanded.

abundance	v_gene	j_gene	d_gene	CDR3aa	CDR3nt
.	TRBV2	TRBJ1-5	TRBD1	CASGDLGTGGGQPQHF	TGTGCCAGCGGAGACCTGGGGACAGGGGGCGGTCAGCCCCAGCATTTT
few	TRBV3-1/TRBV3-2	TRBJ1-2	.	CASSQVRGYGYTF	TGTGCCAGCAGCCAAGTTAGGGGCTATGGCTACACCTTC
.	TRBV7-9	TRBJ2-3	.	CASSLGADTQYF	TGTGCCAGCAGCTTAGGAGCAGATACGCAGTATTTT
.	TRBV5-1	TRBJ2-1	TRBD1	CATRTGEAYNEQFF	TGCGCCACCCGGACAGGGGAAGCCTACAATGAGCAGTTCTTC
.	TRBV5-8	TRBJ2-7	.	CASSFTGTPTKGEQYF	TGTGCCAGCAGCTTTACCGGGACACCCACGAAGGGCGAGCAGTACTTC
.	TRBV7-9	TRBJ2-7	.	CASSLNGAHEQYF	TGTGCCAGCAGCTTAAATGGGGCCCACGAGCAGTACTTC
.	TRBV3-1/TRBV3-2	TRBJ2-3	TRBD2	CASSGFSSGGTDTQYF	TGTGCCAGCAGCGGCTTTTCTAGCGGGGGTACAGATACGCAGTATTTT
.	TRBV28	TRBJ2-7	.	CASFPRGGPMEQYF	TGTGCCAGCTTCCCAAGGGGGGGCCCAATGGAGCAGTACTTC
.	TRBV5-5	TRBJ1-2	.	CASSPGTTGGQANYGYTF	TGTGCCAGCAGCCCCGGGACAACGGGGGGGCAGGCCAACTATGGCTACACCTTC
.	TRBV28	TRBJ1-4	.	CASTVTNEKLFF	TGTGCCAGCACGGTAACTAATGAAAAACTGTTTTTT
.	TRBV3-1/TRBV3-2	TRBJ2-3	.	CASSPYRGMEDTQYF	TGTGCCAGCAGCCCCTACCGGGGAATGGAAGATACGCAGTATTTT
.	TRBV5-1	TRBJ2-3	TRBD1	CASSSGQGVPTDTQYF	TGCGCCAGCAGCTCAGGACAGGGGGTCCCCACAGATACGCAGTATTTT
.	TRBV10-1	TRBJ1-2	.	CASGQGTNYGYTF	TGCGCCAGCGGCCAGGGTACTAACTATGGCTACACCTTC
.	TRBV11-2	TRBJ2-7	TRBD1	CASSFTGGDTYEQYF	TGTGCCAGCAGCTTCACAGGGGGAGATACCTACGAGCAGTACTTC
.	TRBV18	TRBJ1-1	.	CASSRDIGNTEAFF	TGTGCCAGCTCACGGGACATAGGTAATACTGAAGCTTTCTTT
.	TRBV7-2	TRBJ1-1	.	CASSYGLFDTEAFF	TGTGCCAGCAGCTATGGCCTCTTCGACACTGAAGCTTTCTTT
.	TRBV2	TRBJ1-2	.	CASSVQATYGYTF	TGTGCCAGCAGTGTCCAGGCCACCTATGGCTACACCTTC
.	TRBV14	TRBJ2-5	TRBD1	CASSQRGQQETQYF	TGTGCCAGCAGCCAAAGGGGACAGCAAGAGACCCAGTACTTC
.	TRBV9	TRBJ1-6	TRBD1	CASSVARGTDSPLHF	TGTGCCAGCAGCGTAGCCAGGGGGACGGATTCACCCCTCCACTTT
.	TRBV4-1	TRBJ2-1	TRBD1	CASSQDRQGFSYNEQFF	TGCGCCAGCAGCCAAGATCGACAGGGGTTCTCCTACAATGAGCAGTTCTTC
.	TRBV15	TRBJ2-3	.	CATSRDPRRGTDTQYF	TGTGCCACCAGCAGAGATCCGAGACGAGGAACAGATACGCAGTATTTT
once	TRBV18	TRBJ2-1	.	CASSPRMSSDEQFF	TGTGCCAGCTCACCACGGATGTCTAGCGACGAGCAGTTCTTC
.	TRBV25-1	TRBJ1-1	.	CASSVGIQGTEAFF	TGTGCCAGCAGTGTAGGGATCCAGGGCACTGAAGCTTTCTTT
.	TRBV7-7	TRBJ2-2	TRBD2	CASREGATNTGELFF	TGTGCTAGCAGGGAGGGAGCCACGAACACCGGGGAGCTGTTTTTT
.	TRBV19	TRBJ1-5	TRBD1	CASSTKQGGRQPQHF	TGTGCCAGTAGTACCAAACAGGGGGGACGGCAGCCCCAGCATTTT
few	TRBV5-1	TRBJ1-1	TRBD1	CASSAGQPDPSTEAFF	TGCGCCAGCAGCGCGGGACAGCCTGACCCGAGCACTGAAGCTTTCTTT
.	TRBV5-6	TRBJ1-5	.	CASSHRAGNQPQHF	TGTGCCAGCAGCCACCGGGCGGGAAATCAGCCCCAGCATTTT
.	TRBV27	TRBJ1-5	TRBD1	CASSKTGIYQPQHF	TGTGCCAGCAGTAAGACAGGGATTTATCAGCCCCAGCATTTT
.	TRBV15	TRBJ1-2	TRBD1	CATSRAGTGFLYGYTF	TGTGCCACCAGCAGAGCGGGGACAGGGTTCCTCTATGGCTACACCTTC
.	TRBV24-1	TRBJ1-6	.	CATSGRTVPLAPLHF	TGTGCCACCAGTGGCCGGACAGTTCCTTTGGCACCCCTCCACTTT
few	TRBV7-2	TRBJ1-5	.	CASSLAQLYSNQPQHF	TGTGCCAGCAGCTTAGCACAGCTATATAGCAATCAGCCCCAGCATTTT
.	TRBV27	TRBJ1-4	TRBD1	CASSLIPGQGDEKLFF	TGTGCCAGCAGTTTGATTCCGGGACAGGGTGATGAAAAACTGTTTTTT
.	TRBV2	TRBJ1-6	.	CASSGKGGSSPLHF	TGTGCCAGCAGTGGGAAAGGGGGATCTTCACCCCTCCACTTT
.	TRBV7-3	TRBJ2-1	TRBD1	CASSPDRGLNEQFF	TGTGCCAGCAGCCCCGACAGGGGGCTAAATGAGCAGTTCTTC
.	TRBV6-5	TRBJ1-6	TRBD1	CASRIDRANSPLHF	TGTGCCAGCAGGATAGACAGGGCAAATTCACCCCTCCACTTT
.	TRBV28	TRBJ2-7	.	CASTVGGYEQYF	TGTGCCAGCACCGTAGGGGGCTACGAGCAGTACTTC
.	TRBV3-1/TRBV3-2	TRBJ2-1	TRBD1	CASSTSGTGSLYEQFF	TGTGCCAGCAGCACCTCGGGGACAGGATCTCTATATGAGCAGTTCTTC
.	TRBV30	TRBJ2-1	.	CAWSVGASSYNEQFF	TGTGCCTGGAGTGTAGGCGCTAGCAGCTACAATGAGCAGTTCTTC
.	TRBV7-9	TRBJ2-3	TRBD2	CASSLSGSGGAGDTQYF	TGTGCCAGCAGCCTTTCTGGTAGCGGGGGGGCAGGAGATACGCAGTATTTT
.	TRBV6-2/TRBV6-3	TRBJ2-7	.	CASSPRGGKVDSYEQYF	TGTGCCAGCAGTCCCCGCGGGGGCAAGGTCGACTCCTACGAGCAGTACTTC
once	TRBV18	TRBJ2-3	TRBD2	CASSPLSGGASDTQYF	TGTGCCAGCTCACCACTCAGCGGGGGGGCGTCAGATACGCAGTATTTT
.	TRBV5-1	TRBJ1-2	TRBD1	CASSWGQGAYGYTF	TGCGCCAGCAGCTGGGGACAGGGGGCTTATGGCTACACCTTC
.	TRBV5-1	TRBJ2-3	.	CASSPPAGGIVSTDTQYF	TGCGCCAGCAGCCCACCCGCCGGAGGGATCGTTAGCACAGATACGCAGTATTTT
.	TRBV7-9	TRBJ1-3	.	CASSLAQAPNTIYF	TGTGCCAGCAGCTTGGCACAGGCCCCAAACACCATATATTTT
.	TRBV7-9	TRBJ2-5	.	CASSLGMGGETQYF	TGTGCCAGCAGCTTAGGGATGGGGGGAGAGACCCAGTACTTC
.	TRBV5-1	TRBJ1-2	.	CASSLASGLAGYTF	TGCGCCAGCAGCTTGGCCTCAGGATTGGCGGGCTACACCTTC
.	TRBV2	TRBJ1-1	.	CASSAEGRLSEAFF	TGTGCCAGCAGTGCGGAGGGCCGACTTTCTGAAGCTTTCTTT
.	TRBV13	TRBJ1-2	.	CASSTQDSLYGYTF	TGTGCCAGCAGCACTCAGGACAGTCTCTATGGCTACACCTTC
.	TRBV5-4	TRBJ2-1	.	CASSRGLENNEQFF	TGTGCCAGCAGCAGGGGACTGGAGAACAATGAGCAGTTCTTC
.	TRBV9	TRBJ2-1	.	CASSVGGMAHNEQFF	TGTGCCAGCAGCGTGGGGGGAATGGCCCACAATGAGCAGTTCTTC
.	TRBV7-3	TRBJ2-1	TRBD1	CASSLGQGIYNEQFF	TGTGCCAGCAGCTTGGGACAGGGTATCTACAATGAGCAGTTCTTC
.	TRBV5-8	TRBJ2-7	.	CASSPGSYEQYF	TGTGCCAGCAGCCCCGGCTCCTACGAGCAGTACTTC
.	TRBV5-1	TRBJ1-1	.	CASSLAVQGGAEAFF	TGCGCCAGCAGCTTGGCCGTCCAGGGAGGGGCTGAAGCTTTCTTT
.	TRBV12-3/TRBV12-4	TRBJ1-1	.	CASRNSNTEAFF	TGTGCCAGCAGGAACTCTAACACTGAAGCTTTCTTT
.	TRBV5-4	TRBJ1-1	.	CASSLGRGWSTEAFF	TGTGCCAGCAGCTTGGGTAGGGGTTGGAGCACTGAAGCTTTCTTT
.	TRBV3-1/TRBV3-2	TRBJ1-5	.	CASSRGPNQPQHF	TGTGCCAGCAGCCGGGGGCCCAATCAGCCCCAGCATTTT
.	TRBV11-3	TRBJ1-1	.	CASSGPTGTEAFF	TGTGCCAGCAGCGGACCAACAGGGACTGAAGCTTTCTTT
.	TRBV2	TRBJ1-6	.	CASSDTGNSPLHF	TGTGCCAGCAGTGATACAGGGAATTCACCCCTCCACTTT
.	TRBV7-8	TRBJ2-5	.	CASSLDQGQETQYF	TGTGCCAGCAGCTTAGATCAGGGTCAGGAGACCCAGTACTTC
.	TRBV29-1	TRBJ2-7	TRBD1	CSVVGQSYEQYF	TGCAGCGTTGTGGGACAGTCCTACGAGCAGTACTTC